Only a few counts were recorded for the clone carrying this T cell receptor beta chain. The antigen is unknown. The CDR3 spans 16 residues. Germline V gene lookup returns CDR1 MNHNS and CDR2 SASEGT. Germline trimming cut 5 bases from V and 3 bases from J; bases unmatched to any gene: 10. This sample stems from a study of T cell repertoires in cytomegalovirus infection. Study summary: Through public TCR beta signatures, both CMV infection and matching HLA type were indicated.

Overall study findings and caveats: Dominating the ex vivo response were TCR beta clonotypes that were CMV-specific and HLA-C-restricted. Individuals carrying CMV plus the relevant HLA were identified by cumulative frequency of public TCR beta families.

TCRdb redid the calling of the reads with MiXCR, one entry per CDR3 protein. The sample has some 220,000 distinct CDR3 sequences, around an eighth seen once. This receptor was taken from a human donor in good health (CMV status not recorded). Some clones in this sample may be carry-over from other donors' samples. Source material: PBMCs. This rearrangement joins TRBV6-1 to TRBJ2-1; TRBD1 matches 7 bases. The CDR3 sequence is CASSSVTGVIYNEQFF. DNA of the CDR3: TGTGCCAGCAGTTCCGTAACAGGGGTCATCTACAATGAGCAGTTCTTC.